This T cell receptor beta chain was sequenced for a study of post-analysis software for immune sequencing data. Study-wide context: Relapsing-remitting, secondary progressive and progressive-relapsing multiple sclerosis were all included among the disease courses.

cDNA libraries of TCR beta carried unique molecular identifiers. MiXCR, run by TCRdb on the PCR reads, gives a single entry per CDR3 protein. The table has some 690,000 distinct CDR3 sequences, about 27% seen once. Notes on the study in general: Compared with controls, patients had more of about five TRBV segments, including TRBV5-6, TRBV5-1 and TRBV20-1. Same-batch samples co-clustered strongly by F measure.

Details on this clonotype: Its antigen is not known.

This CDR3 has 15 amino acids. Trimming took off 4 bases at V and 2 bases at J, with 17 bases between the two ends. Per the germline V gene, CDR1 is SQVTM and CDR2 is ANQGSEA. This TCR was sampled from a girl aged 10-17 years with multiple sclerosis. Sequenced input: blood. V gene TRBV29-1 combines with J gene TRBJ2-5, with a possible D match to TRBD1 (7 bases). The CDR3: CSVGWQGGQQETQYF. In nucleotides, the CDR3 is TGCAGCGTTGGTTGGCAGGGGGGTCAGCAAGAGACCCAGTACTTC.